This T cell receptor (beta chain) was sequenced during a study of T cell repertoires in cytomegalovirus infection (dated by TCRdb to about 2019). For the study in its entirety: Alongside well-studied HLA-B-restricted epitopes, the peptide stimulations were aimed at recently identified HLA-C-restricted CMV epitopes, whose presentation resists viral immunomodulation. Donor HLA type was relevant to the analysis, as public TCR beta signatures indicated carriage of CMV infection together with the matching HLA type.

General conclusions and limits of the study: In both this cohort and an independent cohort of 352 donors, the cumulative frequency of public TCR beta family members distinguished carriers of CMV infection plus the relevant HLA type. The ex vivo response was dominated by HLA-C-restricted CMV-specific TCR beta clonotypes, which also provided the single most frequent clonotype in two of eight donors.

TCRdb names Illumina HiSeq 1500 as the instrument used. Through fastp at Q25 and MiXCR, TCRdb rebuilt clones from the public reads, retaining in-frame beta chains. Every CDR3 protein is listed once, alongside the most common genes and DNA of its rows. This sample is represented by some 800,000 distinct CDR3 sequences; about 27% of them were singletons. The top ten hold under 15% of the sample. The intended sense of this specimen's treatment or condition label: in vitro stimulation with specific CMV peptide epitopes to enrich CMV-specific T cells. Comments on this clonotype: Its antigen is still unknown. No base quality values were provided; no much bigger clone lies one nucleotide off.

Deletion took 1 base off V and 1 base off J, with a span of 13 bases between the germline ends. The CDR3 spans 16 residues, from the cysteine through the phenylalanine. Only the CDR3 DNA is retained, 48 bases long and in frame from the first base. The germline V gene (reference sequence) gives CDR1 as LGHDT and CDR2 as YNNKEL. The rearrangement combines TRBV3-1 with TRBJ2-5, and TRBD2 may be the D gene, going by 6 matching bases. Sequencing was performed on cultured CD8+ T cells from PBMCs, taken from culture after CMV antigen stimulation. The origin of this receptor is a human donor in good health (CMV status not recorded). Some clones in this sample may be carry-over from other donors' samples. The CDR3 region reads CASSQGNSGFQETQYF. The nucleotide sequence reads TGTGCCAGCAGCCAAGGTAATAGCGGATTCCAAGAGACCCAGTACTTC.